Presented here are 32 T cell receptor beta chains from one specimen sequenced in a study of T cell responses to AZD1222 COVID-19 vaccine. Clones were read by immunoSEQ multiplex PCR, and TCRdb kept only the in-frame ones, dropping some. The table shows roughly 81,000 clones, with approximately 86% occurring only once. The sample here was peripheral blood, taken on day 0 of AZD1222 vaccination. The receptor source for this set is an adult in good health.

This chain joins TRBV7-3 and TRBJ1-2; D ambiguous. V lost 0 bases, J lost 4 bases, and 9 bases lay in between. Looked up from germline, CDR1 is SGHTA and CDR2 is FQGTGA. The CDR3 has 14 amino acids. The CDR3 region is CASSLTEGSYGYTF. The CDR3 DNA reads TGTGCCAGCAGCTTAACAGAGGGAAGCTATGGCTACACCTTC. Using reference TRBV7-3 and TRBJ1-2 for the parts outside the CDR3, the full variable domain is GAGVSQTPSNKVTEKGKYVELRCDPISGHTALYWYRQSLGQGPEFLIYFQGTGAADDSGLPNDRFFAVRPEGSVSTLKIQRTERGDSAVYLCASSLTEGSYGYTFGSGTRLTVV.

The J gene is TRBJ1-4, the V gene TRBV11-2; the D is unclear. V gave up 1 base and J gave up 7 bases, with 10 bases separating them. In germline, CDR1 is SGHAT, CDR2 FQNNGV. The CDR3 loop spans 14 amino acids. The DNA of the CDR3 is TGTGCCAGCAGCTTAGGAGGGAACGGTGAAAAACTGTTTTTT. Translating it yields CASSLGGNGEKLFF.

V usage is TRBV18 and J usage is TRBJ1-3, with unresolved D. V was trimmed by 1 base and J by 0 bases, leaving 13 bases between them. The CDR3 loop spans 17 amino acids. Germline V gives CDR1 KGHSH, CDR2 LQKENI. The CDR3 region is CASSPQVMRDSGNTIYF. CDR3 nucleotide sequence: TGTGCCAGCTCACCACAGGTGATGAGGGACTCTGGAAACACCATATATTTT.

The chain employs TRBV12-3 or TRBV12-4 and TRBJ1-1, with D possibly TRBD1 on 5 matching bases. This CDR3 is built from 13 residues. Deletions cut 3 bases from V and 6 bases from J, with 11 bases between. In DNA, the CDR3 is TGTGCCAGCAGTTTCGGGGGAATGGCTGAAGCTTTCTTT. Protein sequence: CASSFGGMAEAFF.

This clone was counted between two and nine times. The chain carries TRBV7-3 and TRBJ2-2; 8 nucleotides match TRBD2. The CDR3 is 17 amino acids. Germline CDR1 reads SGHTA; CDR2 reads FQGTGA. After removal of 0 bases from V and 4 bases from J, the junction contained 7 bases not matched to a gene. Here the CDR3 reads CASSLTSAGGPTGELFF. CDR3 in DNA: TGTGCCAGCAGCTTAACCTCCGCGGGAGGACCCACCGGGGAGCTGTTTTTT.

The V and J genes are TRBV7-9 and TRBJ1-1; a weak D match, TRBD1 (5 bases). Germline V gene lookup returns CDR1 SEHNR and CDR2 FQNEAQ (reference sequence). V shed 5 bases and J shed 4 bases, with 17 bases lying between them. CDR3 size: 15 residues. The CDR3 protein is CASSTSRGASTEAFF. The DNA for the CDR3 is TGTGCCAGCAGCACATCGAGGGGTGCTTCCACTGAAGCTTTCTTT.

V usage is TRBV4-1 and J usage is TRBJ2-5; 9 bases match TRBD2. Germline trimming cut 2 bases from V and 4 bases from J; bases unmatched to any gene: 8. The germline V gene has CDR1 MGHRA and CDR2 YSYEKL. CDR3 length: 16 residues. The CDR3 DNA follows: TGCGCCAGCAGCCAACGGGGACTAGCAGGCGGAGAGACCCAGTACTTC. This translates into CASSQRGLAGGETQYF.

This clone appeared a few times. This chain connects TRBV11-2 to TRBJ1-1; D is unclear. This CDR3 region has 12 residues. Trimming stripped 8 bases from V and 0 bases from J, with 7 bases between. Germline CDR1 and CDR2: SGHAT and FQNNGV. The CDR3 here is CASGTMNTEAFF. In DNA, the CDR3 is TGTGCCAGCGGCACCATGAACACTGAAGCTTTCTTT.

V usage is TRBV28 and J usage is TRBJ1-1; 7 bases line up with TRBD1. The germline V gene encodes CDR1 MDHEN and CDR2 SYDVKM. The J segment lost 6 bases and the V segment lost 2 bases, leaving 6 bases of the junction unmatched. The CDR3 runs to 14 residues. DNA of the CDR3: TGTGCCAGCAGTTTACAAGGGGGCGTGGCTGAAGCTTTCTTT. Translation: CASSLQGGVAEAFF.

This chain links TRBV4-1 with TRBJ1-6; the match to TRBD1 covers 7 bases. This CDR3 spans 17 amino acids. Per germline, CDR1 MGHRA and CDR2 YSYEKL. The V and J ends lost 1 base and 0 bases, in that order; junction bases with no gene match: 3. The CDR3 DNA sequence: TGCGCCAGCAGCCAAGCCGCAGGGGGCTCCTATAATTCACCCCTCCACTTT. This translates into CASSQAAGGSYNSPLHF.

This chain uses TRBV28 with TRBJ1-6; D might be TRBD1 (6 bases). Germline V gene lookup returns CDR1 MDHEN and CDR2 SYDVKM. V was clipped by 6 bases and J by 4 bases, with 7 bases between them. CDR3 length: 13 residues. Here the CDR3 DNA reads TGTGCCAGCAGGGACAGTTATAATTCACCCCTCCACTTT. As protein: CASRDSYNSPLHF.

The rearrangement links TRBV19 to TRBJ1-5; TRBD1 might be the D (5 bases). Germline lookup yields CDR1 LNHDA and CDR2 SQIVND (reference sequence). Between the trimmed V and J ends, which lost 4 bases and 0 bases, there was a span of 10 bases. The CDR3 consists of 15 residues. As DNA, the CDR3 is TGTGCCAGTAGTAAGTCAGGGAGTAGCAATCAGCCCCAGCATTTT. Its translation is CASSKSGSSNQPQHF.

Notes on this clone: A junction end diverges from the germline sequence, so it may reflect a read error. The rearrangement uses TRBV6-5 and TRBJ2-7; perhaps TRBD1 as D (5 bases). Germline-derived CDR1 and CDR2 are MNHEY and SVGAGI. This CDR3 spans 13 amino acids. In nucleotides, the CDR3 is TGTGCCGCTAGGAATAGGGGCTCCAACGAGCAGTACTTC. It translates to CAARNRGSNEQYF.

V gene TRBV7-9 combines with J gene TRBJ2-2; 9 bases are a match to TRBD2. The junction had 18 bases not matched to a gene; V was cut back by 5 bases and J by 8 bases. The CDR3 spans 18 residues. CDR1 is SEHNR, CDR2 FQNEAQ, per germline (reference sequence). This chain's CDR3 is CASSTGLAGSLPGGELFF. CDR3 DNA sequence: TGTGCCAGCAGCACCGGCCTAGCGGGATCACTACCAGGGGGGGAGCTGTTTTTT.

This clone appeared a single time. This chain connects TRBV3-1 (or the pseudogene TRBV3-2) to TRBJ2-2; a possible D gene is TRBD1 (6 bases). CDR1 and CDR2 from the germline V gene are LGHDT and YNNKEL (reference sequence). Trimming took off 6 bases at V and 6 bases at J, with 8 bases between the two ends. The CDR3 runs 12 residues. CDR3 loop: CASSQGPGELFF. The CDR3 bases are TGTGCCAGCAGTCAGGGGCCCGGGGAGCTGTTTTTT.

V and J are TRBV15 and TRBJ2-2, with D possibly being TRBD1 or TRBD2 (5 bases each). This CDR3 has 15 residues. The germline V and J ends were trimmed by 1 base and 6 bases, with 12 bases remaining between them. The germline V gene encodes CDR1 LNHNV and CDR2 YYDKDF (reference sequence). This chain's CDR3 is CATSRGDGMAGELFF. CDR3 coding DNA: TGTGCCACCAGCAGAGGGGACGGGATGGCCGGGGAGCTGTTTTTT. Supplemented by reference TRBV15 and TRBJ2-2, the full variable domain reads DAMVIQNPRYQVTQFGKPVTLSCSQTLNHNVMYWYQQKSSQAPKLLFHYYDKDFNNEADTPDNFQSRRPNTSFCFLDIRSPGLGDTAMYLCATSRGDGMAGELFFGEGSRLTVL.

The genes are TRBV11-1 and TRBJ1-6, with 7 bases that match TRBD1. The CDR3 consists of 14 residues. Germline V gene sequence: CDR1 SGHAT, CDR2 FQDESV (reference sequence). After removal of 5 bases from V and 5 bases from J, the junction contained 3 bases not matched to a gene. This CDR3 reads CASSLTGNNSPLHF. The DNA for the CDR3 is TGTGCCAGCAGCCTGACAGGGAATAATTCACCCCTCCACTTT.

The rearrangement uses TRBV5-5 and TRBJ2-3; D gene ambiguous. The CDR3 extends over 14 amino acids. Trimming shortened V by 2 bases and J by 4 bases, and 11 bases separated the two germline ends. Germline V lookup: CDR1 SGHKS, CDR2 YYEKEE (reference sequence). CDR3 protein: CASSFAVLPDTQYF. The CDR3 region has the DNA TGTGCCAGCAGCTTCGCGGTCCTCCCAGATACGCAGTATTTT.

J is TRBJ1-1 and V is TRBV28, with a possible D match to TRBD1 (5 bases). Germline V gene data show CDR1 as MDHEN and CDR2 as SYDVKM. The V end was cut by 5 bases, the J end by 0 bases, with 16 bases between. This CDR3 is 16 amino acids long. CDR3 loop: CASSNRIGGVNTEAFF. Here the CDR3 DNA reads TGTGCCAGCAGTAATAGGATCGGGGGGGTGAACACTGAAGCTTTCTTT.

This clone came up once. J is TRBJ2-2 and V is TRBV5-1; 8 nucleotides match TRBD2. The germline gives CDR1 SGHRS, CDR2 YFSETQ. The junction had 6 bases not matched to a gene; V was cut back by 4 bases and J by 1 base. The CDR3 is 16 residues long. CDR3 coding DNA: TGCGCCAGCAGCACGCCGGGACTAGAGAACACCGGGGAGCTGTTTTTT. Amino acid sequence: CASSTPGLENTGELFF.

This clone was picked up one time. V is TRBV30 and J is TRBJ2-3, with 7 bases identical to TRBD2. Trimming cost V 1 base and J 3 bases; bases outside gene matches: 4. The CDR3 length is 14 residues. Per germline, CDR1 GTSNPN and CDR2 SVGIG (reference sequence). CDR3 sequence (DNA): TGTGCCTGGAGTGGAGGACTAGTTACAGATACGCAGTATTTT. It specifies CAWSGGLVTDTQYF.

CDR3 DNA: TGTGCCAGCTCACGTACAGGTTCAACTAATGAAAAACTGTTTTTT. Amino acids: CASSRTGSTNEKLFF. The V call is TRBV18, the J call TRBJ1-4, with D perhaps TRBD1 (5 bases). Per the germline V gene, CDR1 is KGHSH and CDR2 is LQKENI. V shed 4 bases and J shed 0 bases, with 9 bases lying between them. The CDR3 loop spans 15 amino acids.

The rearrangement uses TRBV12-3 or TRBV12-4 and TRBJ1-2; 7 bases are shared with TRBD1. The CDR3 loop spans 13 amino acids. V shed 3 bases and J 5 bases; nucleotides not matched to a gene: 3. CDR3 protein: CASSFQQGYGYTF. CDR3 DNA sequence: TGTGCCAGCAGTTTCCAACAGGGGTATGGCTACACCTTC.

The CDR3 DNA reads TGTGCCAGCAGTTTAAGCCCCCAGCCTAGCAATCAGCCCCAGCATTTT. Translated, it gives CASSLSPQPSNQPQHF. The chain uses TRBV28 and TRBJ1-5; the D is unclear. V was cut by 2 bases and J by 0 bases, with 11 bases left in between. The length of the CDR3 is 16 residues. In germline, CDR1 is MDHEN, CDR2 SYDVKM.

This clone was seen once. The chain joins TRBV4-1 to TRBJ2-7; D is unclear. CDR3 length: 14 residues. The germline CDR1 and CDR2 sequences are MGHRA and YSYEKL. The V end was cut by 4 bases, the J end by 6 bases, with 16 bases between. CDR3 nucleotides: TGCGCCAGCAGCCCCGGGCCTTTTTTGGGCGAGCAGTACTTC. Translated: CASSPGPFLGEQYF.

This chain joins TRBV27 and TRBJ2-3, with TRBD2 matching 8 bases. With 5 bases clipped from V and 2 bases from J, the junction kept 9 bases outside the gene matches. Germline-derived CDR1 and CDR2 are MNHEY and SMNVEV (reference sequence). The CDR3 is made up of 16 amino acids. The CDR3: CASSTLGRANTDTQYF. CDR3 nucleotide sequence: TGTGCCAGCAGTACACTCGGGAGGGCCAACACAGATACGCAGTATTTT.

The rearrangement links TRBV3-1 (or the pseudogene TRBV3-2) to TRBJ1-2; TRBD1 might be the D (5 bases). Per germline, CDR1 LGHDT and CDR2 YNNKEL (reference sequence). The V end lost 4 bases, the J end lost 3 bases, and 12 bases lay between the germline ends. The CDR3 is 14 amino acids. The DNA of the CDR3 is TGTGCCAGCAGCCCCCCGGACAAAGACTATGGCTACACCTTC. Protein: CASSPPDKDYGYTF.

The CDR3 DNA is TGTGCCAGCAGTGAAACCGTGGTTTCGGATACGCAGTATTTT. Its translation: CASSETVVSDTQYF. The chain has TRBV6-1 and TRBJ2-3; D gene unclear. The ends were cut back, 2 bases at V and 6 bases at J, with 12 bases in the middle. This CDR3 has 14 amino acids. CDR1 and CDR2 from the germline V gene are MNHNS and SASEGT.

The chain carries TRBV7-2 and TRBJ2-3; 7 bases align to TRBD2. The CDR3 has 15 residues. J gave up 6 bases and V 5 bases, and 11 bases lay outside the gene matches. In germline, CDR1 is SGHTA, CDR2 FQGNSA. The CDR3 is CASSMPTGGWDTQYF. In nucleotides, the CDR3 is TGTGCCAGCAGCATGCCTACGGGGGGTTGGGATACGCAGTATTTT.

CDR3 loop: CASLRGVPSSYGYTF. CDR3 DNA sequence: TGTGCCAGCCTCAGGGGAGTCCCCTCTTCCTATGGCTACACCTTC. This chain uses TRBV6-5 with TRBJ1-2; possible D gene TRBD1, 6 bases. V shed 8 bases and J shed 4 bases, with 20 bases lying between them. CDR1 is MNHEY and CDR2 is SVGAGI in the germline V gene. The CDR3 has 15 residues.

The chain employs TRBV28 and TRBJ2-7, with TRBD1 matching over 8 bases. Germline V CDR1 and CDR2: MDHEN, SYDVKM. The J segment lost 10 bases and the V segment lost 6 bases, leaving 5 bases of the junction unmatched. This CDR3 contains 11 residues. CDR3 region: CASSPDRAQYF. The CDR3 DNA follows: TGTGCCAGCAGCCCGGACAGGGCCCAGTACTTC. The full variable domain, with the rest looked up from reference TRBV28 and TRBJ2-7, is DVKVTQSSRYLVKRTGEKVFLECVQDMDHENMFWYRQDPGLGLRLIYFSYDVKMKEKGDIPEGYSVSREKKERFSLILESASTNQTSMYLCASSPDRAQYFGPGTRLTVT.

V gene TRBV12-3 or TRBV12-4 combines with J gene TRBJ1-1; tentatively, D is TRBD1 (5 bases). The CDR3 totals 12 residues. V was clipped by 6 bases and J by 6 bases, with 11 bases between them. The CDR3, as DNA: TGTGCCAGCAGGGATCAGGGAGCTGAAGCTTTCTTT. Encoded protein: CASRDQGAEAFF.